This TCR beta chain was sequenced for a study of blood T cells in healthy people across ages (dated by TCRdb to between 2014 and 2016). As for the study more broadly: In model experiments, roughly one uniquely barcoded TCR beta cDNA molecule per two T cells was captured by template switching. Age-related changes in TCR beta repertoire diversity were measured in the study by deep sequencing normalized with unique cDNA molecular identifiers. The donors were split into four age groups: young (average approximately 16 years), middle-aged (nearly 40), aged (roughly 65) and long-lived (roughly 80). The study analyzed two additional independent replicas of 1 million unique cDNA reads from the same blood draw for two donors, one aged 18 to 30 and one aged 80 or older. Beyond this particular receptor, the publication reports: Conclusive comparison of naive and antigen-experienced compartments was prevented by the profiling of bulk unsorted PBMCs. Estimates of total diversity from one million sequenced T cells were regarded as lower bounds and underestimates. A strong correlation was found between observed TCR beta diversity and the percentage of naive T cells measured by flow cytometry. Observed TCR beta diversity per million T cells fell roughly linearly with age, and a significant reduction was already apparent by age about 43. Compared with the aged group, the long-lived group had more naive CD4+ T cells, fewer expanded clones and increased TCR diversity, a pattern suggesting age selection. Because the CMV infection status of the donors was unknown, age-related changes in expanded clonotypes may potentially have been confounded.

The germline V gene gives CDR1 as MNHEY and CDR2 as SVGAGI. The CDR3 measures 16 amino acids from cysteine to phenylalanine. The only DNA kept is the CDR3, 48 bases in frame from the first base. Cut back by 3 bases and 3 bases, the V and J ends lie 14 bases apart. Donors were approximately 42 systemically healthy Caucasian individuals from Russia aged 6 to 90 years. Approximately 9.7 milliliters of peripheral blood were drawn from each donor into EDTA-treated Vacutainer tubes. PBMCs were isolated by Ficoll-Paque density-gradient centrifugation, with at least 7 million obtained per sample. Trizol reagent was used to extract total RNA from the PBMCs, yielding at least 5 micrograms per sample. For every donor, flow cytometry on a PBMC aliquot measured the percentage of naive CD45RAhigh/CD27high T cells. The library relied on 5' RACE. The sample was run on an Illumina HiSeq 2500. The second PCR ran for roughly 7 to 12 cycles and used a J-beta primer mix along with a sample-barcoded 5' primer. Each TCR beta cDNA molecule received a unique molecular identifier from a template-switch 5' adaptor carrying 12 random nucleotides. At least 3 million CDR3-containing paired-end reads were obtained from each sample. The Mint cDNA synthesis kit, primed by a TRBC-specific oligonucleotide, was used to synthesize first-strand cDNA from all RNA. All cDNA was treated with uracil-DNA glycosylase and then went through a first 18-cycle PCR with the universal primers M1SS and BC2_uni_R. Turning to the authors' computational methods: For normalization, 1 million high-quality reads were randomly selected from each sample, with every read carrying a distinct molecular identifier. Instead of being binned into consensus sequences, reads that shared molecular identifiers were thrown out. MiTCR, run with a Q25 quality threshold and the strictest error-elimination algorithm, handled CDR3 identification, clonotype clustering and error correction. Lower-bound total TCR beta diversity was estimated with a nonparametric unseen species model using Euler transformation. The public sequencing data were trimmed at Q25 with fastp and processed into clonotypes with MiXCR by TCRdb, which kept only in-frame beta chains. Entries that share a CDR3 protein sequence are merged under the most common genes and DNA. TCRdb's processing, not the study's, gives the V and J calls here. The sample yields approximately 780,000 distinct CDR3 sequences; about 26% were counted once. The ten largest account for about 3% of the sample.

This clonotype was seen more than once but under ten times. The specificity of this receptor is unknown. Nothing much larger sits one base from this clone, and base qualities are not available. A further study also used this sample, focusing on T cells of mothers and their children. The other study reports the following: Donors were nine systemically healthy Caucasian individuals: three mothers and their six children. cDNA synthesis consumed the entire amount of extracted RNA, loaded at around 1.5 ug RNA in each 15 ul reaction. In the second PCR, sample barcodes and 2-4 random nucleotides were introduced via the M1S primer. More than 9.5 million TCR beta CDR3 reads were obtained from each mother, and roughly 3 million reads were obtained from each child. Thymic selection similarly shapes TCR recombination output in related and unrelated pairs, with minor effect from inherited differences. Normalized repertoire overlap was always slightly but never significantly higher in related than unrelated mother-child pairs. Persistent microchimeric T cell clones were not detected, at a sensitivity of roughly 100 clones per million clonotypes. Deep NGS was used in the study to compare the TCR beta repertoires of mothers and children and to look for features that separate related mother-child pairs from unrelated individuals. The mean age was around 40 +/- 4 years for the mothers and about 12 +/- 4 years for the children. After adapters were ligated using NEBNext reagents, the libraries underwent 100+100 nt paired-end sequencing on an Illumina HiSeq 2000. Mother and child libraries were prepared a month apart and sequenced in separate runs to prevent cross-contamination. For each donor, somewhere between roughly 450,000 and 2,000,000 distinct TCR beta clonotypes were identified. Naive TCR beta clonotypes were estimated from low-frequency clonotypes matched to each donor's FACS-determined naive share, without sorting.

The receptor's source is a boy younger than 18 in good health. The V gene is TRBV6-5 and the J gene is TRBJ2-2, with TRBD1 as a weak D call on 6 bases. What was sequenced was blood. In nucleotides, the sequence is TGTGCCAGCAGTTATCCGGCAGGGGATTACACCGGGGAGCTGTTTTTT. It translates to CASSYPAGDYTGELFF.